A selection of T cell receptor beta chains follows, all from one sample in a study of siplizumab effects on memory and regulatory T cells. Assay used: immunoSEQ multiplex PCR; TCRdb lists only in-frame clones, some missing. The repertoire holds tens of thousands of clones, with less than 98% as singletons. The sequenced sample was naive CD8+ T cells sorted from blood. These receptors originate from a human donor in good health. CDR3s include the opening cysteine and the closing phenylalanine or tryptophan. The D gene is left open where the match is weak. Size is omitted from some rows. Given values are once, few, many or a class for expanded clones.

abundance	d_gene	v_gene	j_gene	CDR3nt	CDR3aa
-	TRBD1	TRBV19	TRBJ1-1	TGTGCCAGTAGTGAGGACAGGGTGAACACTGAAGCTTTCTTT	CASSEDRVNTEAFF
-	TRBD2	TRBV5-1	TRBJ2-1	TGCGCCAGCAGTGTGGGCGGGAGGCTCGATGAGCAGTTCTTC	CASSVGGRLDEQFF
-	-	TRBV6-8	TRBJ2-3	TGTGCCAGCACTAACACAGATACGCAGTATTTT	CASTNTDTQYF
-	-	TRBV28	TRBJ1-1	TGTGCCAGCAGTCCAAACAGGGCCGGTGCTTTCTTT	CASSPNRAGAFF
-	TRBD2	TRBV6-5	TRBJ2-1	TGTGCCAGCAGTTACGGGAGCGGGGGCTACAATGAGCAGTTCTTC	CASSYGSGGYNEQFF
-	TRBD2	TRBV6-1	TRBJ2-1	TGTGCCAGCAGGGAGGGACTAGGCTACAATGAGCAGTTCTTC	CASREGLGYNEQFF
-	TRBD1	TRBV4-3	TRBJ1-1	TGCGCCAGCAGCCAAGCGACAGGGGACACTGAAGCTTTCTTT	CASSQATGDTEAFF
-	TRBD2	TRBV6-5	TRBJ2-3	TGTGCCAGCATCGCGGGAGGAGGGGATACGCAGTATTTT	CASIAGGGDTQYF
-	-	TRBV5-6	TRBJ1-2	TGTGCCAGCAGCTTGGCCGGAGGGTGGTATGGCTACACCTTC	CASSLAGGWYGYTF
once	TRBD1	TRBV5-8	TRBJ1-4	TGTGCCAGCGCAATCCGACAGGGGGGTGAAAAACTGTTTTTT	CASAIRQGGEKLFF
-	-	TRBV29-1	TRBJ2-3	TGCAGCGTTGTCTCAACTAGCACTAATACGCAGTATTTT	CSVVSTSTNTQYF
-	TRBD1	TRBV11-3	TRBJ1-1	TGTGCCAGCAGCACGACACAGGGGCCTGAAGCTTTCTTT	CASSTTQGPEAFF
-	-	TRBV7-9	TRBJ2-5	TGTGCCAGCAGCCCCCAAAGAATGACTATCCAAGAGACCCAGTACTTC	CASSPQRMTIQETQYF
once	-	TRBV27	TRBJ1-5	TGTGCCAGCAGTCGCGCGGGTAGCAATCAGCCCCAGCATTTT	CASSRAGSNQPQHF
-	TRBD2	TRBV6-1	TRBJ2-1	TGTGCCAGCATGAGGCTAGCGGGAGGAAGGGATGAGCAGTTCTTC	CASMRLAGGRDEQFF
-	-	TRBV27	TRBJ2-7	TGTGCCAGCAGTTTAGGAACAGGGATCGACGAGCAGTACTTC	CASSLGTGIDEQYF
-	TRBD2	TRBV19	TRBJ2-1	TGTGCCAGTAGTACGTTGGGACTAGCGGGATCGACTGAGCAGTTCTTC	CASSTLGLAGSTEQFF
-	-	TRBV6-6	TRBJ2-7	TGTGCCAGCACCCAGGGCTACGAGCAGTACTTC	CASTQGYEQYF
-	TRBD2	TRBV15	TRBJ2-7	TGTGCCACCAGCGGGGGACTAGCGGGGGGCGAGCAGTACTTC	CATSGGLAGGEQYF
-	-	TRBV27	TRBJ1-6	TGTGCCAGCAATATGGCGAATCGGCATTCACCCCTCCACTTT	CASNMANRHSPLHF
-	-	TRBV10-1	TRBJ1-1	TGCGCCAGCAGTGAGTTGGGCACTGAAGCTTTCTTT	CASSELGTEAFF
-	-	TRBV11-3	TRBJ1-4	TGTGCCAGCAGCACCACAGGTGTAACTAATGAAAAACTGTTTTTT	CASSTTGVTNEKLFF
-	TRBD1	TRBV5-5	TRBJ2-7	TGTGCCAGCAGCGCACATTCGGGGACAGAGGATGACTACGAGCAGTACTTC	CASSAHSGTEDDYEQYF
once	-	TRBV27	TRBJ1-1	TGTGCCAGCAGTTTTGGGCAGGGCGGCATGAACACTGAAGCTTTCTTT	CASSFGQGGMNTEAFF
-	-	TRBV6-5	TRBJ1-2	TGTGCCAGCAGTTACGAAGTTGAGGCGGGTAATGGCTACACCTTC	CASSYEVEAGNGYTF
-	TRBD2	TRBV7-9	TRBJ2-3	TGTGCCAGCAGCTTAGAATCGGTAGCGGGAGACAGCACAGATACGCAGTATTTT	CASSLESVAGDSTDTQYF
-	-	TRBV7-8	TRBJ2-7	TGTGCCAGCAGCTTACAGATTTTGGGCTACGAGCAGTACTTC	CASSLQILGYEQYF
-	-	TRBV27	TRBJ1-2	TGTGCCACCAAAACAACCCCTACTAACTATGGCTACACCTTC	CATKTTPTNYGYTF